The 13 T cell receptor beta chains listed next were all sequenced from one sample in a study of PD-1 blockade in mismatch repair-deficient tumors. Sequencing used immunoSEQ multiplex PCR; TCRdb keeps in-frame clones, though not all of them. This sample has about 110,000 clones; about 74% occur once, and the top ten carry around 4.7%. Sequenced material: peripheral blood, taken more than 58 weeks after starting pembrolizumab. These receptors all stem from an adult with mismatch repair-deficient cancer.

The rearrangement links TRBV27 to TRBJ2-2, with D uncertain. The CDR3 consists of 13 residues. The V end lost 1 base, the J end lost 7 bases, and 7 bases lay between the germline ends. Looked up from germline, CDR1 is MNHEY and CDR2 is SMNVEV (reference sequence). The CDR3 sequence is CASSLFSVGELFF. CDR3 DNA sequence: TGTGCCAGCAGTTTATTTTCCGTCGGGGAGCTGTTTTTT.

The CDR3 DNA sequence: TGTGCCTGGAGTATTGGTGGGGGGTCTGGAAACACCATATATTTT. Its protein product is CAWSIGGGSGNTIYF. The chain joins TRBV30 to TRBJ1-3; D might be TRBD1 (5 bases). The V gene lost 2 bases and the J gene lost 1 base, with 12 bases spanning the gap. This CDR3 has 15 residues. Germline V CDR1 and CDR2: GTSNPN, SVGIG (reference sequence).

This clone was seen a single time. CDR3 bases: TGCAGCGTTACCGATACGCAGTATTTT. This codes for CSVTDTQYF. This rearrangement joins TRBV29-1 to TRBJ2-3, with D unclear. Trimming took off 5 bases at V and 6 bases at J, with 3 bases between the two ends. The CDR3 spans 9 residues. CDR1 and CDR2 (germline): SQVTM, ANQGSEA.

This chain connects TRBV11-2 to TRBJ2-7; tentatively, D is TRBD1 or TRBD2 (5 bases each). Germline values: CDR1 SGHAT, CDR2 FQNNGV. V shed 0 bases and J shed 5 bases, with 11 bases lying between them. The CDR3 covers 14 residues. CDR3 bases: TGTGCCAGCAGCTTAGATCTTGTGGGGGACGAGCAGTACTTC. Residues: CASSLDLVGDEQYF.

The chain has TRBV29-1 and TRBJ1-5; 8 nucleotides agree with TRBD1. The CDR3 is 14 amino acids. V was pared by 6 bases and J by 4 bases, with 8 bases of the junction left unmatched. The V gene's germline CDR1 is SQVTM and CDR2 ANQGSEA. CDR3 nucleotides: TGCAGCGTGGGGACAGGCGGTGGGAATCAGCCCCAGCATTTT. Translated, it gives CSVGTGGGNQPQHF.

The chain links TRBV19 to TRBJ1-2; 7 nucleotides align to TRBD1. The CDR3 extends over 14 amino acids. Trimming cost V 8 bases and J 2 bases; bases outside gene matches: 8. The germline V gene encodes CDR1 LNHDA and CDR2 SQIVND (reference sequence). CDR3 sequence: CASLGQRGNYGYTF. As DNA, the CDR3 is TGTGCCAGTCTGGGACAGCGGGGCAACTATGGCTACACCTTC.

This sequence joins TRBV25-1 and TRBJ2-7, with 10 positions matching TRBD1. This CDR3 is 17 amino acids long. The V and J ends lost 6 bases and 1 base, in that order; junction bases with no gene match: 12. Per germline, CDR1 MGHDK and CDR2 SYGVNS. In DNA, the CDR3 is TGTGCCAGCAGGGAGGACAGGGGGTATCATGGGTCCTACGAGCAGTACTTC. This sequence encodes CASREDRGYHGSYEQYF.

The chain has TRBV5-4 and TRBJ1-2; perhaps TRBD1 as D (5 bases). The CDR3 covers 13 residues. V was shortened by 3 bases and J by 2 bases, with 8 bases between the two germline ends. Germline lookup yields CDR1 SGHNT and CDR2 YYREEE (reference sequence). CDR3 bases: TGTGCCAGCAGCTCGGGGGTAAACTATGGCTACACCTTC. Protein product: CASSSGVNYGYTF.

The V call is TRBV11-1, the J call TRBJ2-5; D not certain. In germline, CDR1 is SGHAT, CDR2 FQDESV (reference sequence). Trimming removed 4 bases from V and 7 bases from J, with 10 bases in between. This CDR3 spans 12 amino acids. The CDR3, as DNA: TGTGCCAGCAGCTCCCCGTCCGGGACCCAGTACTTC. The encoded protein is CASSSPSGTQYF.

The chain employs TRBV18 and TRBJ1-6; D not certain. The CDR3 runs to 13 residues. V gave up 3 bases and J gave up 6 bases, with 6 bases separating them. The germline V gene has CDR1 KGHSH and CDR2 LQKENI. CDR3 DNA sequence: TGTGCCAGCTCACCCGCCAGTAATTCACCCCTCCACTTT. Its protein product is CASSPASNSPLHF.

The chain carries TRBV6-1 and TRBJ2-2, with TRBD2 matching 9 bases. This CDR3 is 15 amino acids long. V was pared by 10 bases and J by 2 bases, with 8 bases of the junction left unmatched. Germline CDR1 reads MNHNS; CDR2 reads SASEGT. CDR3 amino acids: CATPGTSLNTGELFF. The CDR3 coding sequence is TGTGCCACACCCGGGACTAGCTTAAACACCGGGGAGCTGTTTTTT.

CDR3 region: CASSLPGGTSGELFF. The CDR3, as DNA: TGCGCCAGCAGCTTGCCAGGGGGAACGTCCGGGGAGCTGTTTTTT. The V call is TRBV5-1, the J call TRBJ2-2; the match to TRBD1 covers 7 bases. Germline V gene data show CDR1 as SGHRS and CDR2 as YFSETQ. The length of the CDR3 is 15 residues. V shed 1 base and J 6 bases; nucleotides not matched to a gene: 6.

This chain links TRBV7-2 with TRBJ2-5; unclear D gene. The CDR3 is 14 residues long. Germline V CDR1 and CDR2: SGHTA, FQGNSA. V was pared by 0 bases and J by 1 base, with 6 bases between. CDR3 sequence (DNA): TGTGCCAGCAGCTTAGCGAGAGGCCAAGAGACCCAGTACTTC. This codes for CASSLARGQETQYF.